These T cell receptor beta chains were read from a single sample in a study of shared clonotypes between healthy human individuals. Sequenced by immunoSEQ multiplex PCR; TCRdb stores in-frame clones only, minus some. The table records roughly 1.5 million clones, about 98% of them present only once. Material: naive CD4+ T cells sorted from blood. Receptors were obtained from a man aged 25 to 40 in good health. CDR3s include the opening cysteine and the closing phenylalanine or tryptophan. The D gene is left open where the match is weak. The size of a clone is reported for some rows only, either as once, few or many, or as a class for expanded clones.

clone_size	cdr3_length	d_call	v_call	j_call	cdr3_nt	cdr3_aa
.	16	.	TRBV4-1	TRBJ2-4	TGCGCCAGCAGCCAAAGCGGCAGCCTAGCCAAAAACATTCAGTACTTC	CASSQSGSLAKNIQYF
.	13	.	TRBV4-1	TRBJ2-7	TGCGCCAGCAGCGAAGGGATCAGCTACGAGCAGTACTTC	CASSEGISYEQYF
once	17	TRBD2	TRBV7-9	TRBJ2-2	TGTGCCAGCAGCTCTACAATAGCGGGAGTAGAGGCCGGGGAGCTGTTTTTT	CASSSTIAGVEAGELFF
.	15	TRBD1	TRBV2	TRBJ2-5	TGTGCCAGCAGATCCGACAGGGGTATCGGTGAGACCCAGTACTTC	CASRSDRGIGETQYF
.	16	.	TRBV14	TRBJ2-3	TGTGCCAGCAGCCAAGCTTTTCCGGCCACCACAGATACGCAGTATTTT	CASSQAFPATTDTQYF
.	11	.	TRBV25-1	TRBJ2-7	TGTGCCAGTTCCGGGGGCTACGAGCAGTACTTC	CASSGGYEQYF
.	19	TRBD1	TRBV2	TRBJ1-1	TGTGCCAGCAGTGATGGGTCCGGGACAGGGAGTTCGAAGGGCACTGAAGCTTTCTTT	CASSDGSGTGSSKGTEAFF
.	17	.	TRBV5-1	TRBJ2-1	TGCGCCAGCAGCCGTGAACCGCGGACAGATCTCTACAATGAGCAGTTCTTC	CASSREPRTDLYNEQFF
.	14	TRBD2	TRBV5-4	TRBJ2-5	TGTGCCAGCAGCTCCGGGACTAGAGGAGAGACCCAGTACTTC	CASSSGTRGETQYF
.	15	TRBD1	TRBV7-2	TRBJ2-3	TGTGCCAGCAGCCCCCGGACAGGGGAGACAGATACGCAGTATTTT	CASSPRTGETDTQYF
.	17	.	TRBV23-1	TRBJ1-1	TGCGCCAGCAGTCATACCGTATCGTCGGCAGCGAACACTGAAGCTTTCTTT	CASSHTVSSAANTEAFF
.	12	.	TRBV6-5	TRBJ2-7	TGTGCCAGCTCTTCAGACTCCTTGGAGCAGTACTTC	CASSSDSLEQYF
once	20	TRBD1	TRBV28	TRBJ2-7	TGTGCCAGCGGGGGTAGTCACAGGGGATGGACTTTAAGGCTGGCCTACGAGCAGTACTTC	CASGGSHRGWTLRLAYEQYF
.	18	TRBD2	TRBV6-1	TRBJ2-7	TGTGCCAGCAGTGCCCGGGTCGGACTAGCGGGAAGAAAGGACGAGCAGTACTTC	CASSARVGLAGRKDEQYF
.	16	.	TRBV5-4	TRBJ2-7	TGTGCCAGCAGCCCTTCAGCCACCCACGACCCCTACGAGCAGTACTTC	CASSPSATHDPYEQYF
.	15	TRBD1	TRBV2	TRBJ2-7	TGTGCCAGCAGTCGAACAGGGGGATTCTACTACGAGCAGTACTTC	CASSRTGGFYYEQYF
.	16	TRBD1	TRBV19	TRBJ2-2	TGTGCCAGTAGTCTTAACAGGGGCGTGGGAATCGGGGAGCTGTTTTTT	CASSLNRGVGIGELFF
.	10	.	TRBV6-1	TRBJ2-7	TGTGCCAGCAGCCAGAACGAGCAGTACTTC	CASSQNEQYF
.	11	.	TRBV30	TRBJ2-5	TGTGCCTGGAGTTCGGGGGAGACCCAGTACTTC	CAWSSGETQYF
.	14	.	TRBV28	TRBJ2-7	TGTGCCAGCAGTCAGACTCGTCGACAGGTTGAGCAGTACTTC	CASSQTRRQVEQYF
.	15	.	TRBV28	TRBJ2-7	TGTGCCAGCAGTTTATCGGGGGTTCCACACTACGAGCAGTACTTC	CASSLSGVPHYEQYF
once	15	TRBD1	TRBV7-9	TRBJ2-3	TGTGCCAGCAGCCTCGGGACAGGGAGCACAGATACGCAGTATTTT	CASSLGTGSTDTQYF
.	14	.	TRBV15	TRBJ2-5	TGTGCCACCAGCAGTTATGGGAGACAAGAGACCCAGTACTTC	CATSSYGRQETQYF
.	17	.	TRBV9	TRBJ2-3	TGTGCCAGCAGCGTAGCCCCCCTAGCGACAGGGACAGATACGCAGTATTTT	CASSVAPLATGTDTQYF
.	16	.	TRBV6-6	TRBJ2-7	TGTGCCAGCAGTAAAGTACAGGGAAAAGAGGCCTACGAGCAGTACTTC	CASSKVQGKEAYEQYF
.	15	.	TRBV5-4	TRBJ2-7	TGTGCCAGCAGCTTGGCCGGGTACAGGGCGAACGAGCAGTACTTC	CASSLAGYRANEQYF
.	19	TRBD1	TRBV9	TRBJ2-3	TGTGCCAGCAGCGTAGGAGGGGGACAGGGTATTGTTGGGACAGATACGCAGTATTTT	CASSVGGGQGIVGTDTQYF
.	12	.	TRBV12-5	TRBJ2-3	TGTGCTAGTGGTCTAAACACAGATACGCAGTATTTT	CASGLNTDTQYF
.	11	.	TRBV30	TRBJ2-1	TGTGCCTGGAGTAAGGGCAATGAGCAGTTCTTC	CAWSKGNEQFF
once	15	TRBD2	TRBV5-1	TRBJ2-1	TGCGCCAGCGGACGGTCAGCGGGAGAGGGGTTAGTGCAGTTCTTC	CASGRSAGEGLVQFF
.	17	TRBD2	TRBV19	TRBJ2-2	TGTGCCAGTAGTCGAGCGGGAGGGGGATCTTACACCGGGGAGCTGTTTTTT	CASSRAGGGSYTGELFF
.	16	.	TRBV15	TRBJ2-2	TGTGCCACCAGCAGAGCGGTGCCCAGGAACACCGGGGAGCTGTTTTTT	CATSRAVPRNTGELFF
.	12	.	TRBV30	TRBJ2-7	TGTGCCTGGAGTGTAGGCCTCTACGAGCAGTACTTC	CAWSVGLYEQYF
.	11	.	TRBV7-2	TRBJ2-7	TGTGCCAACGACCTAGGCTACGAGCAGTACTTC	CANDLGYEQYF
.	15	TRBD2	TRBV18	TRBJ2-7	TGTGCCAGCTCACCACGGCCTAGCGGGGTCTACGAGCAGTACTTC	CASSPRPSGVYEQYF
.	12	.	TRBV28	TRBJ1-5	TGTGCCAGCAGTTTATTCCCCAAAACCCAGCATTTT	CASSLFPKTQHF
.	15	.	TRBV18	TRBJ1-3	TGTGCCAGCTCACCACCTCCTCTCTCTGGAAACACCATATATTTT	CASSPPPLSGNTIYF
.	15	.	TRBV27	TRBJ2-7	TGTGCCAGCGGCTGGACAGCGACCCGGGGAGGCGAGCAGTACTTC	CASGWTATRGGEQYF
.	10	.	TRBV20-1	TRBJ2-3	TGCAGTCCCTACACAGATACGCAGTATTTT	CSPYTDTQYF
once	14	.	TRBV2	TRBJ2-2	TGTGCCAGCAGTGAAACTAGTATTGTCGGGGAGCTGTTTTTT	CASSETSIVGELFF
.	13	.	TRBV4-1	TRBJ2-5	TGCGCCAGCAGCCAGTTACGCGGGGAGACCCAGTACTTC	CASSQLRGETQYF
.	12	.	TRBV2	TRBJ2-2	TGTGCCGCCAGCTCCGGGACCGGGGAGCTGTTTTTT	CAASSGTGELFF
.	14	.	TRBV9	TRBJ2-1	TGTGCCAGCTCTTGGGGGTCGGGGAATAATGAGCAGTTCTTC	CASSWGSGNNEQFF
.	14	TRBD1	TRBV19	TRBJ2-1	TGTGCCAGTAGTACCCGTCAGGGGGCGAATGAGCAGTTCTTC	CASSTRQGANEQFF
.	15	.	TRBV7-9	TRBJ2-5	TGTGCCAGCAGCCTTTCCGGGACATTGGCAGAGACCCAGTACTTC	CASSLSGTLAETQYF
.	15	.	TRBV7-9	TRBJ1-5	TGTGCCAGCAGCTTAGGTGGGGGTAGCAATCAGCCCCAGCATTTT	CASSLGGGSNQPQHF
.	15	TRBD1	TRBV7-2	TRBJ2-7	TGTGCCAGCAGCTTACGACAGGGCCCTTCCTACGAGCAGTACTTC	CASSLRQGPSYEQYF
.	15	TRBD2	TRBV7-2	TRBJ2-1	TGTGCCAGCAGCAAGGGACTAGCGGGCAACAATGAGCAGTTCTTC	CASSKGLAGNNEQFF
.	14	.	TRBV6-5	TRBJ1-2	TGTGCCAGCAGTTACTACGGTGAGGGCTATGGCTACACCTTC	CASSYYGEGYGYTF
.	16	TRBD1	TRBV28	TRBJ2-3	TGTGCCAGCGCACCCCCCGGGACAGGGCACTCAGATACGCAGTATTTT	CASAPPGTGHSDTQYF
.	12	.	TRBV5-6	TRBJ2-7	TGTGCCAGCAGCTTGTGGAGGCAGGAGCAGTACTTC	CASSLWRQEQYF
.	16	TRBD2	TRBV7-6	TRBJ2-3	TGTGCCAGCAGGGGACTAGCGGGAGGGCCATGGGATACGCAGTATTTT	CASRGLAGGPWDTQYF
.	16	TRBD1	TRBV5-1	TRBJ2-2	TGCGCCAGCAGCTTACCGGGACAGGGAAGGACCGGGGAGCTGTTTTTT	CASSLPGQGRTGELFF
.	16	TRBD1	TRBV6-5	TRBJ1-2	TGTGCCAGCAGTTATGGGGGAGGGACAGGGGGATCTGGCTACACCTTC	CASSYGGGTGGSGYTF
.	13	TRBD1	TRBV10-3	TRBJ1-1	TGTGCCATCACCGGACAGGAAAACACTGAAGCTTTCTTT	CAITGQENTEAFF
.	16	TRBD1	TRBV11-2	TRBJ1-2	TGTGCCAGCAGCCTCGGGGACAGGGGGCCAGGCTATGGCTACACCTTC	CASSLGDRGPGYGYTF
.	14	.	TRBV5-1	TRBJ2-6	TGCGCCAGCAGCTTAAGCTCTGGGGCCAACGTCCTGACTTTC	CASSLSSGANVLTF
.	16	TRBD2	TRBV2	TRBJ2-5	TGTGCCAGCAGTGTTCTCCGCGGGAGATCCCAAGAGACCCAGTACTTC	CASSVLRGRSQETQYF
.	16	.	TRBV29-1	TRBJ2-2	TGCAGCGTTGTCCCTGAGGGCCAGTATAACACCGGGGAGCTGTTTTTT	CSVVPEGQYNTGELFF